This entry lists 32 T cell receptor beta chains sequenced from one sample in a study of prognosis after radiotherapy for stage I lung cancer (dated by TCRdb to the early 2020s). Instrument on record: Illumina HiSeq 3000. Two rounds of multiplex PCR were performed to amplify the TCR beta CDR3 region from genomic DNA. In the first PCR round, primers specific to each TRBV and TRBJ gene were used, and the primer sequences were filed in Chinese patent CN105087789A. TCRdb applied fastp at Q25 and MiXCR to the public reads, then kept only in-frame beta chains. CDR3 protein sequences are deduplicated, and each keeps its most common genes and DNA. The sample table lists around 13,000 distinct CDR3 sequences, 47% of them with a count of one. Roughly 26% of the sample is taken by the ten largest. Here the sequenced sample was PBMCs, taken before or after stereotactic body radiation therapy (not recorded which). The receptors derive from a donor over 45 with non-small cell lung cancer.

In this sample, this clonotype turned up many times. CDR3 DNA sequence: TGTGCCAGCAGCCAGGATAGCGGTCACCTCACCGGGGAGCTGTTTTTT. Translated, it gives CASSQDSGHLTGELFF. The chain has TRBV3-1 and TRBJ2-2, with a weak D call TRBD2 (6 bases). Germline CDR1 is LGHDT and CDR2 is YNNKEL (reference sequence). The CDR3 spans 16 residues. The germline V and J ends were trimmed by 3 bases and 4 bases, with 15 bases remaining between them.

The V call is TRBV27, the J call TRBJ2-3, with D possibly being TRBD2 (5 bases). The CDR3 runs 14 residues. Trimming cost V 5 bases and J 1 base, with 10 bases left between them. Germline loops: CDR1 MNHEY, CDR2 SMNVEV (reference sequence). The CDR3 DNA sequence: TGTGCCAGCAGTCGGCGGGCGGGCACAGATACGCAGTATTTT. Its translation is CASSRRAGTDTQYF.

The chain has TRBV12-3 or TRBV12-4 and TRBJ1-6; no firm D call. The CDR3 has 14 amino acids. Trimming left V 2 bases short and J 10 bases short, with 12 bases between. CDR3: CASSLSGEVSPLHF. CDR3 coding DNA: TGTGCCAGCAGTTTATCCGGAGAGGTATCACCCCTCCACTTT.

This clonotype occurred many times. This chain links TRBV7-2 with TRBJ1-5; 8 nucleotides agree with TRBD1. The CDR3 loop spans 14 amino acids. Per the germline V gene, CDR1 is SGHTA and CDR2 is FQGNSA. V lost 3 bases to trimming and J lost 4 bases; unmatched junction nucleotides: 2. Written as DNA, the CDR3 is TGTGCCAGCAGCTTGGGGACAGGAAATCAGCCCCAGCATTTT. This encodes CASSLGTGNQPQHF.

The CDR3 DNA is TGTGCCAGCAGCCCGAGGCGGGCGGCGGGCTCCTACAATGAGCAGTTCTTC. This codes for CASSPRRAAGSYNEQFF. The V gene is TRBV6-2 or TRBV6-3, the J gene TRBJ2-1; D might be TRBD2 (5 bases). Germline CDR1 reads MNHEY; CDR2 reads SVGEGT. V lost 6 bases and J lost 0, with 18 bases in between. This CDR3 has 17 amino acids.

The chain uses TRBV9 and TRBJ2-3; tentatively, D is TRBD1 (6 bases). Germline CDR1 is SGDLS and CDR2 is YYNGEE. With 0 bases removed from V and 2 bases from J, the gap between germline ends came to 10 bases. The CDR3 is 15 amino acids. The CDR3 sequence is CASSVVGHNTDTQYF. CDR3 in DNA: TGTGCCAGCAGCGTAGTGGGACATAACACAGATACGCAGTATTTT.

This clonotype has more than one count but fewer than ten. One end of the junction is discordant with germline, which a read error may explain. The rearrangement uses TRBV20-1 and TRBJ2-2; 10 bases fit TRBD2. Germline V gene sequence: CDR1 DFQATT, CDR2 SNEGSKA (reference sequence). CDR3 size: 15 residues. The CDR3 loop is CSAREREGYTGELFF. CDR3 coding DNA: TGCAGTGCTAGGGAGCGGGAGGGATACACCGGCGAGCTGTTTTTT.

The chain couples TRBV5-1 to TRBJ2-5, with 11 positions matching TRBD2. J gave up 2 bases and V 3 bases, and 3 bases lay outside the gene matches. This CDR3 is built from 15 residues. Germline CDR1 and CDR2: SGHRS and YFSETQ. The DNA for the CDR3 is TGCGCCAGCAGCTCCGGGACTAGCGGTCAAGAGACCCAGTACTTC. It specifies CASSSGTSGQETQYF.

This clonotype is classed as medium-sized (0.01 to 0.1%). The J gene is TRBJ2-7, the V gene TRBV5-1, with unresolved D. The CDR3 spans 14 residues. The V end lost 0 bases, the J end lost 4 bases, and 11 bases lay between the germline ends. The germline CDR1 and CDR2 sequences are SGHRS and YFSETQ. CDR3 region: CASSLVAVGYEQYF. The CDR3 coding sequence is TGCGCCAGCAGCTTGGTTGCGGTCGGATACGAGCAGTACTTC.

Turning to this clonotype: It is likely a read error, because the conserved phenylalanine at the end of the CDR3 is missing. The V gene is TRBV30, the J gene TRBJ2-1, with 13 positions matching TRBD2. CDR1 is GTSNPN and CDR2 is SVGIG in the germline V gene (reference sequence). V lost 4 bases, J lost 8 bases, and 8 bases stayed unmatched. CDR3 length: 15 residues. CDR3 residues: CAWTRTSGRRDEQFP. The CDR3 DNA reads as TGTGCCTGGACCAGGACTAGCGGGAGACGCGATGAGCAGTTCCCC.

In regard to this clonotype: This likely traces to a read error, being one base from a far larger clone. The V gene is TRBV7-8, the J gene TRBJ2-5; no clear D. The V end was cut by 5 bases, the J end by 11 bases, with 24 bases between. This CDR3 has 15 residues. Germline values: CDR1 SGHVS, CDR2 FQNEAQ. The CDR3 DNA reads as TGTGCCAGCAGCACTTCAGAGTCTTCCTACAATGAGCAGTACTTC. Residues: CASSTSESSYNEQYF.

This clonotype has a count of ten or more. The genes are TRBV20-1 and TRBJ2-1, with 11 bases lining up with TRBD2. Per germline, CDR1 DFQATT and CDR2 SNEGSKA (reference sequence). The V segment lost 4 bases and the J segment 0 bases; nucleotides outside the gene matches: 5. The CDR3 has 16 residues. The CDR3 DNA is TGCAGTGCTAATAAGGGACTAGCGGTCTCCTACAATGAGCAGTTCTTC. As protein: CSANKGLAVSYNEQFF.

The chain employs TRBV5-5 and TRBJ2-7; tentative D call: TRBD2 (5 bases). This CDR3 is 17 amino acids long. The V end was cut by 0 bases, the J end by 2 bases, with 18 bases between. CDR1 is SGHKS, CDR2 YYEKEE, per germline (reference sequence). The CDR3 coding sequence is TGTGCCAGCAGCTTGGTGGGCGGGCACCAGAGTCCCTACGAGCAGTACTTC. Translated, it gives CASSLVGGHQSPYEQYF.

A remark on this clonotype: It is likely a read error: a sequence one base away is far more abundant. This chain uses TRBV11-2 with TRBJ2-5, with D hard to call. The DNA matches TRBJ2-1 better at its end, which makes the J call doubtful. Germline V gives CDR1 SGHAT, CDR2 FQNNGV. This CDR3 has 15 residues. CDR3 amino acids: CASSLYRSSYNEQFF. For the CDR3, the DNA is TGTGCCAGCAGCTTATACCGGTCGTCCTACAATGAGCAGTTCTTC.

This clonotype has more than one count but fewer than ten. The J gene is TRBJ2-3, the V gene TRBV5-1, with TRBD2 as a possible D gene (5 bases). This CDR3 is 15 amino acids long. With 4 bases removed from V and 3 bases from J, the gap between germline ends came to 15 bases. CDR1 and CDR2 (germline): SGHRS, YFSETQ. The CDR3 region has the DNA TGCGCCAGCAGCCCGACGGGGTTCGAGACAGATACGCAGTATTTT. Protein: CASSPTGFETDTQYF.

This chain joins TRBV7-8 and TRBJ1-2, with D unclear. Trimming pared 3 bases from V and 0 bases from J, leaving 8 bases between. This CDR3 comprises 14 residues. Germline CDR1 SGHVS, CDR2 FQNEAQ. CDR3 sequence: CASSFGGPNYGYTF. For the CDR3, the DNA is TGTGCCAGCAGCTTTGGCGGCCCTAACTATGGCTACACCTTC.

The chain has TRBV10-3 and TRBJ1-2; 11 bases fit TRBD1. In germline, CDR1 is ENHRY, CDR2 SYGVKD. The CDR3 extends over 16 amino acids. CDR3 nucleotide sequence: TGTGACATTAGTGAACCTGGGACAGGGGGGGACTATGGCTACACCTTC. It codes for CDISEPGTGGDYGYTF.

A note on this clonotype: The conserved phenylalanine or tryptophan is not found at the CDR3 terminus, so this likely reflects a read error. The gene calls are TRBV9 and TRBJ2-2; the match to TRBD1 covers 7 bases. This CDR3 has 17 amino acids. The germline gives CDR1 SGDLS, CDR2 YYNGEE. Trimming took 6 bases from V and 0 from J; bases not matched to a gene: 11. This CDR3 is CASTTNPGQPNTGELFV. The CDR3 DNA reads TGTGCCAGCACTACGAACCCGGGACAGCCGAACACCGGGGAGCTGTTTGTT.

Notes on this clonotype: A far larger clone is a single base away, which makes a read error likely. CDR3 sequence: CGAAPGQANEQFF. The CDR3 coding sequence is TGCGGTGCTGCTCCGGGACAGGCAAATGAGCAGTTCTTC. V is TRBV20-1 and J is TRBJ2-5; 8 nucleotides line up with TRBD1. The assigned J gene may be wrong: the sequence end matches TRBJ2-1 better. CDR1 DFQATT and CDR2 SNEGSKA come from the germline V gene (reference sequence). This CDR3 contains 13 residues.

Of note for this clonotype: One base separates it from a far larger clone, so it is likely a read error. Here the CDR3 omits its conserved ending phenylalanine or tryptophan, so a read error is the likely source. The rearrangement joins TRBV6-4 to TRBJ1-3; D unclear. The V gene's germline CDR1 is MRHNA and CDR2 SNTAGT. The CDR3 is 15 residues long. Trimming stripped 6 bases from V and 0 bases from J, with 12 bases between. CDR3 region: CASRKSGDSGNTIYS. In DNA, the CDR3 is TGTGCCAGCAGGAAGTCAGGAGACTCTGGAAACACCATATATTCT.

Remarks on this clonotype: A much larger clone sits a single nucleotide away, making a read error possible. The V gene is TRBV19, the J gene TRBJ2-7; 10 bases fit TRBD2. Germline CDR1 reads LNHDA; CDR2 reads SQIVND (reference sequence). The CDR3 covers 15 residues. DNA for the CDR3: TGTGCCGGTAGTATAATTTCTAGCGGGAGCTACGAGCAGTACTTC. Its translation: CAGSIISSGSYEQYF.

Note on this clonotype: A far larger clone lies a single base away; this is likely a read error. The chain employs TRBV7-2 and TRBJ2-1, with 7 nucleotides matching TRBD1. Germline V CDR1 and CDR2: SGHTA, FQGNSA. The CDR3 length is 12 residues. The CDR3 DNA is TGTGCCAGCAGCTTTTCCCAGGGGGAGCATTTCTTC. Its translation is CASSFSQGEHFF. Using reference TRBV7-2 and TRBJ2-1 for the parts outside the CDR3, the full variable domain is GAGVSQSPSNKVTEKGKDVELRCDPISGHTALYWYRQSLGQGLEFLIYFQGNSAPDKSGLPSDRFSAERTGGSVSTLTIQRTQQEDSAVYLCASSFSQGEHFFGPGTRLTVL.

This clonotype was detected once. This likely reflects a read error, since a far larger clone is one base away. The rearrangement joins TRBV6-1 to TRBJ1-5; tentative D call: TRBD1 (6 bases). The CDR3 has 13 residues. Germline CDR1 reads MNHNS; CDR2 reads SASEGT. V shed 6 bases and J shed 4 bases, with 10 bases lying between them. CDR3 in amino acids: CASSPGANQPQHF. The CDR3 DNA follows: TGTGCCAGCAGCCCGGGGGCGAATCAGCCCCAGCATTTT.

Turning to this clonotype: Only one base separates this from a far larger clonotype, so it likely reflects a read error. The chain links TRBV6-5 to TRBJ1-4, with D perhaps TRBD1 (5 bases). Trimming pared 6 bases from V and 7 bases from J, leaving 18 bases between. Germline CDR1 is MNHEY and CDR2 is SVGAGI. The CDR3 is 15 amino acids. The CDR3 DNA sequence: TGTGCCAGCAGCAAAAGGGGAACGTGGGGTGAAAAACTGTTTTTT. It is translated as CASSKRGTWGEKLFF.

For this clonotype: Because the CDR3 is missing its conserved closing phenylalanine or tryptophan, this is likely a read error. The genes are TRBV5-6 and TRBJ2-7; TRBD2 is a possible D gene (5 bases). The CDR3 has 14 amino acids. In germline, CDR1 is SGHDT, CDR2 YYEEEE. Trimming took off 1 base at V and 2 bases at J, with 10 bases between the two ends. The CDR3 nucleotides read TGTGCCAGCAGCTTGACGGGATCTCCCTACGAGCAGTACCTC. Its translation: CASSLTGSPYEQYL.

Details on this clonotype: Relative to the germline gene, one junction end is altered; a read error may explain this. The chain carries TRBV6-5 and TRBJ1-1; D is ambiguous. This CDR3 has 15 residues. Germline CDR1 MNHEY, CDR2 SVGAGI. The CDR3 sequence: CAGSYLGVYGTEAFF. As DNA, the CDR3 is TGTGCCGGCAGTTACCTCGGAGTGTATGGCACTGAAGCTTTCTTT.

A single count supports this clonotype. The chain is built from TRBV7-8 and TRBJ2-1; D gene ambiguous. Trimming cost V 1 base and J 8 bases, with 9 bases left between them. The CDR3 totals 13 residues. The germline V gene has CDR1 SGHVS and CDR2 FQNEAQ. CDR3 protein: CASSLGARDEQFF. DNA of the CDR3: TGTGCCAGCAGCTTAGGGGCCCGGGATGAGCAGTTCTTC. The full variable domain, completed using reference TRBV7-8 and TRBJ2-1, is GAGVSQSPRYKVAKRGQDVALRCDPISGHVSLFWYQQALGQGPEFLTYFQNEAQLDKSGLPSDRFFAERPEGSVSTLKIQRTQQEDSAVYLCASSLGARDEQFFGPGTRLTVL.

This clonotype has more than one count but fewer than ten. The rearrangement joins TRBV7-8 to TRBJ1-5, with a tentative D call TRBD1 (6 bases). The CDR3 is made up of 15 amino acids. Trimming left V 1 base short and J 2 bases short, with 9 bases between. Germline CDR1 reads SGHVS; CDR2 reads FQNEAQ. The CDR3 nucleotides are TGTGCCAGCAGCTTAGGGGCAGGGGGCAATCAGCCCCAGCATTTT. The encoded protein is CASSLGAGGNQPQHF.

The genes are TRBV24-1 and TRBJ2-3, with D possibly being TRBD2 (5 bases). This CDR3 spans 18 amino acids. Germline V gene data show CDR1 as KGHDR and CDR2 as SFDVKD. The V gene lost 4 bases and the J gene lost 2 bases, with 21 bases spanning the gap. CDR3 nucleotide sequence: TGTGCCACCAGTGAACCCGGAGGAGATTCCGCAAACACAGATACGCAGTATTTT. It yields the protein CATSEPGGDSANTDTQYF.

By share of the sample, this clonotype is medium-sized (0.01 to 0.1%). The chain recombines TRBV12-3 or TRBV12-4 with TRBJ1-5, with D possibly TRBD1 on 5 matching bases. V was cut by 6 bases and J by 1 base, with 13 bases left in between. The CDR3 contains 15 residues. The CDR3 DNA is TGTGCCAGCAGACCTGGGACGGCGAGCAATCAGCCCCAGCATTTT. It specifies CASRPGTASNQPQHF.

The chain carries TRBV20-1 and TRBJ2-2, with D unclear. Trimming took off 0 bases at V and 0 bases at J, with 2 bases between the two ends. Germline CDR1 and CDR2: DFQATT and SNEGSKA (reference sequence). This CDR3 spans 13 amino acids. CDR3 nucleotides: TGCAGTGCTAGAGATCCGAACACCGGGGAGCTGTTTTTT. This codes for CSARDPNTGELFF.

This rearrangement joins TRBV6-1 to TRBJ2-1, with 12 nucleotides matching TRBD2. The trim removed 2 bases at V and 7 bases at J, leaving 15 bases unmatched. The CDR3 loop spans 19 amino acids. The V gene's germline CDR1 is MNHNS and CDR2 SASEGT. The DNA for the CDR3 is TGTGCCAGCAGTGAACCCTACGCGGGCCGGACTAGCGGGACAAATGAGCAGTTCTTC. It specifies CASSEPYAGRTSGTNEQFF.